The 29 T cell receptor beta chains presented below share a single source sample, sequenced in a study of T-cell reconstitution after alpha-beta-depleted transplantation in children. The authors prepared the TCRbeta library with unique molecular identifiers. A single record per CDR3 protein comes from TCRdb applying MiXCR to the PCR reads. The sample yields 600,000 to 700,000 distinct CDR3 sequences, about 12% seen once. Source: PBMCs, taken before TCRalphabeta/CD19-depleted stem cell transplant. The receptors come from a girl aged 2-15 years with congenital amegakaryocytic thrombocytopenia, due to receive a stem cell transplant.

The CDR3 region is CSVEGGREFYGYTF. CDR3 nucleotides: TGCAGCGTTGAAGGTGGGCGGGAGTTCTATGGCTACACCTTC. The chain employs TRBV29-1 and TRBJ1-2; D is undetermined. CDR3 size: 14 residues. In germline, CDR1 is SQVTM, CDR2 ANQGSEA. Between the trimmed V and J ends, which lost 1 base and 4 bases, there was a span of 13 bases.

At least ten counts were recorded for this clonotype. The chain has TRBV15 and TRBJ2-5; 11 bases are a match to TRBD2. J lost 5 bases, V lost 8 bases, and 13 bases had no gene match. The CDR3 extends over 16 amino acids. Germline lookup yields CDR1 LNHNV and CDR2 YYDKDF (reference sequence). The CDR3 protein is CATSSRLAGGLETQYF. Here the CDR3 DNA reads TGTGCCACCTCAAGCAGGCTAGCGGGAGGTTTGGAGACCCAGTACTTC.

This clonotype was detected ten times or more. The chain combines TRBV6-5 with TRBJ2-1; no reliable D call. The V end lost 4 bases, the J end lost 5 bases, and 6 bases lay between the germline ends. The germline V gene has CDR1 MNHEY and CDR2 SVGAGI. This CDR3 region has 12 residues. CDR3 amino acids: CASSLRNNEQFF. DNA for the CDR3: TGTGCCAGCAGTTTGCGAAACAATGAGCAGTTCTTC.

On this clonotype itself: A read error may be the cause here, since a much bigger clone is one base away. The V call is TRBV6-4, the J call TRBJ1-2; 8 nucleotides agree with TRBD1. Germline V gene sequence: CDR1 MRHNA, CDR2 SNTAGT. The CDR3 length is 16 residues. The chain's CDR3 is CASSDSNDRGVYGYIF. Written as DNA, the CDR3 is TGTGCCAGCAGTGACTCGAATGACAGGGGAGTGTATGGCTACATCTTC.

This clonotype was counted only a few times. This chain uses TRBV7-7 with TRBJ2-2, with D uncertain. The CDR3 sequence is 14 residues long. CDR1 SSHAT and CDR2 FNYEAQ come from the germline V gene (reference sequence). The ends were cut back, 0 bases at V and 7 bases at J, with 9 bases in the middle. This chain's CDR3 is CASSLAGIGGELFF. The CDR3 bases are TGTGCCAGCAGCTTAGCTGGGATAGGCGGGGAGCTGTTTTTT.

This clonotype occurred many times. The CDR3 DNA reads as TGCAGTGCTAGTGATCTAGCGGGAGTCCATGAGCAGTTCTTC. This sequence encodes CSASDLAGVHEQFF. The chain employs TRBV20-1 and TRBJ2-1; 10 nucleotides match TRBD2. The germline V gene encodes CDR1 DFQATT and CDR2 SNEGSKA (reference sequence). Unmatched junction bases numbered 7, after V lost 3 bases and J lost 8 bases. The CDR3 totals 14 residues.

This clonotype has ten or more counts. CDR3 sequence reads: CASSTISKEETQYF. CDR3 nucleotide sequence: TGTGCCAGCAGCACAATAAGTAAGGAAGAGACCCAGTACTTC. The chain couples TRBV6-1 to TRBJ2-5, with D unclear. This CDR3 has 14 residues. With 6 bases removed from V and 3 bases from J, the gap between germline ends came to 14 bases. Germline assignment: CDR1 MNHNS and CDR2 SASEGT.

The rearrangement joins TRBV20-1 to TRBJ2-7, with a possible D match to TRBD1 (6 bases). V dropped 3 bases and J dropped 7 bases, with 13 bases sitting between them. Germline loops: CDR1 DFQATT, CDR2 SNEGSKA (reference sequence). The CDR3 is 12 residues long. The CDR3 DNA sequence: TGCAGTGCTAGTCCAGGGGAAATGGAGCAGTACTTC. Protein product: CSASPGEMEQYF.

This clonotype was observed many times. V and J are TRBV20-1 and TRBJ1-5; no reliable D call. The V and J ends lost 1 base and 0 bases respectively, with 13 bases between them. The CDR3 is made up of 16 amino acids. The germline V gene has CDR1 DFQATT and CDR2 SNEGSKA (reference sequence). The CDR3 reads CSARGPLGYSNQPQHF. The DNA of the CDR3 is TGCAGTGCTAGAGGGCCACTGGGCTATAGCAATCAGCCCCAGCATTTT.

This clonotype was seen at least ten times. The chain joins TRBV20-1 to TRBJ2-1; 13 bases line up with TRBD2. V trimming: 3 bases; J trimming: 5 bases; junction bases outside the gene matches: 4. CDR3 size: 15 residues. Germline CDR1 is DFQATT and CDR2 is SNEGSKA (reference sequence). CDR3 sequence (DNA): TGCAGTGCTAGCTCTGGGACTAGCGGGAACAATGAGCAGTTCTTC. It encodes CSASSGTSGNNEQFF.

V usage is TRBV30 and J usage is TRBJ1-1, with D perhaps matching TRBD1 (6 bases). Germline V gives CDR1 GTSNPN, CDR2 SVGIG (reference sequence). The CDR3 runs to 12 residues. V lost 7 bases, J lost 4 bases, and 13 bases lay in between. The CDR3 DNA sequence: TGTGCCTCCGACAGGAGGGGCACTGAAGCTTTCTTT. Protein: CASDRRGTEAFF.

This clonotype occurred many times. The rearrangement joins TRBV20-1 to TRBJ2-1; D may be TRBD2 (5 bases). Looked up from germline, CDR1 is DFQATT and CDR2 is SNEGSKA (reference sequence). The CDR3 extends over 15 amino acids. Trimming stripped 3 bases from V and 12 bases from J, with 24 bases between. The CDR3 coding sequence is TGCAGTGCTAGTGGGCTAGCCTCTCCAGTCTCGGGGCAGTTCTTC. It translates to CSASGLASPVSGQFF.

This clonotype was picked up a small number of times. The rearrangement joins TRBV10-1 to TRBJ2-1; weak D call: TRBD2 (6 bases). The V and J ends lost 0 bases and 5 bases respectively, with 14 bases between them. The CDR3 is 16 amino acids. Germline V gives CDR1 WNHNN, CDR2 SYGVQD (reference sequence). In nucleotides, the CDR3 is TGCGCCAGCAGTGAGTCGTATAGCGGACCTAACAATGAGCAGTTCTTC. It is translated as CASSESYSGPNNEQFF.

This clonotype appeared many times. The chain uses TRBV5-1 and TRBJ2-1; 10 bases are a match to TRBD2. Per the germline V gene, CDR1 is SGHRS and CDR2 is YFSETQ. The CDR3 spans 15 residues. Unmatched junction bases numbered 3, after V lost 0 bases and J lost 6 bases. CDR3 sequence reads: CASSLGTSGRNEQFF. The CDR3, as DNA: TGCGCCAGCAGCTTGGGGACTAGCGGACGCAATGAGCAGTTCTTC.

Here the CDR3 DNA reads TGCAGTGCAGCCTCCCGGGGCCCTCGCCTTAACTACGAGCAGTACTTC. This translates into CSAASRGPRLNYEQYF. The J gene is TRBJ2-7, the V gene TRBV20-1; D assignment may be TRBD1 or TRBD2 (5 bases each). V was clipped by 6 bases and J by 3 bases, with 24 bases between them. Looked up from germline, CDR1 is DFQATT and CDR2 is SNEGSKA (reference sequence). The CDR3 is 16 amino acids.

The chain couples TRBV5-4 to TRBJ2-5, with D unclear. Germline V gene data show CDR1 as SGHNT and CDR2 as YYREEE (reference sequence). The CDR3 extends over 13 amino acids. CDR3 in DNA: TGTGTCGCATCCCAGAACCTCCAAGAGACCCAGTACTTC. Translated, it gives CVASQNLQETQYF.

V is TRBV30 and J is TRBJ2-7, with a possible D match to TRBD2 (5 bases). The V and J ends lost 5 bases and 2 bases respectively, with 13 bases between them. The CDR3 is 13 amino acids. Germline CDR1 reads GTSNPN; CDR2 reads SVGIG (reference sequence). The CDR3 DNA is TGTGCCTGGGCGGCTGAGGGTCCCTACGAGCAGTACTTC. Protein sequence: CAWAAEGPYEQYF.

The CDR3 coding sequence is TGTGCCAGAGTCGTTGGTTGGCAGCCCCAGCATTTT. As protein: CARVVGWQPQHF. This rearrangement joins TRBV6-1 to TRBJ1-5; D unclear. The germline V and J ends were trimmed by 9 bases and 7 bases, with 13 bases remaining between them. This CDR3 is built from 12 residues. Germline assignment: CDR1 MNHNS and CDR2 SASEGT.

This clonotype has at least ten counts. The J gene is TRBJ2-1, the V gene TRBV6-1; 10 bases are a match to TRBD1. CDR1 is MNHNS and CDR2 is SASEGT in the germline V gene. Trimming cost V 3 bases and J 7 bases; bases outside gene matches: 9. This CDR3 spans 16 amino acids. The CDR3 coding sequence is TGTGCCAGCAGTGATACCGGGACAGGGGACGTAAATGAGCAGTTCTTC. It codes for CASSDTGTGDVNEQFF.

V gene TRBV7-9 combines with J gene TRBJ2-7, with TRBD2 as a possible D gene (5 bases). Germline lookup yields CDR1 SEHNR and CDR2 FQNEAQ (reference sequence). The V gene lost 6 bases and the J gene lost 6 bases, with 21 bases spanning the gap. This CDR3 has 15 residues. DNA of the CDR3: TGTGCCAGCAGAAAATCACGGGAAATTGGTAGCGAGCAGTACTTC. As protein: CASRKSREIGSEQYF.

This clonotype was found a few times. The rearrangement uses TRBV7-6 and TRBJ2-5; the D is unclear. The CDR3 sequence is 13 residues long. CDR1 and CDR2 (germline): SGHVS, FNYEAQ. With 5 bases removed from V and 7 bases from J, the gap between germline ends came to 14 bases. CDR3 amino acids: CASSQDLRGTQYF. The CDR3 nucleotides read TGTGCCAGCAGCCAGGACCTTCGAGGGACCCAGTACTTC.

The chain is built from TRBV12-3 or TRBV12-4 and TRBJ2-7; no clear D. V gave up 1 base and J gave up 2 bases, with 9 bases separating them. The length of the CDR3 is 14 residues. CDR3 sequence: CASSLGRYPYEQYF. The CDR3 DNA sequence: TGTGCCAGCAGTTTAGGGCGGTACCCCTACGAGCAGTACTTC.

This clonotype was recorded at least ten times. This rearrangement joins TRBV6-5 to TRBJ2-7; no clear D gene. Germline V gene sequence: CDR1 MNHEY, CDR2 SVGAGI. The CDR3 is made up of 13 amino acids. Trimming left V 4 bases short and J 4 bases short, with 11 bases between. The CDR3 bases are TGTGCCAGCAGTTTCGCCTCTATGTACGAGCAGTACTTC. It encodes CASSFASMYEQYF.

This clonotype was found many times. V and J are TRBV5-1 and TRBJ1-4, with TRBD1 matching 9 bases. The J segment lost 8 bases and the V segment lost 4 bases, leaving 12 bases of the junction unmatched. The V gene's germline CDR1 is SGHRS and CDR2 YFSETQ. The CDR3 has 16 residues. CDR3 sequence reads: CASSHQPGQGEEKLFF. The CDR3 coding sequence is TGCGCCAGCAGCCATCAACCGGGACAGGGAGAGGAAAAACTGTTTTTT.

In its sample, this clonotype was seen a few times. This chain joins TRBV24-1 and TRBJ2-5; 7 nucleotides line up with TRBD1. The CDR3 extends over 16 amino acids. After removal of 1 base from V and 1 base from J, the junction contained 5 bases not matched to a gene. Germline lookup yields CDR1 KGHDR and CDR2 SFDVKD. The CDR3 DNA is TGTGCCACCAGTGATTTATCCGACAGGGCCCAAGAGACCCAGTACTTC. Translation gives CATSDLSDRAQETQYF.

In this sample, this clonotype turned up a few times. V is TRBV5-1 and J is TRBJ2-3; D ambiguous. Germline CDR1 SGHRS, CDR2 YFSETQ. The CDR3 totals 14 residues. Deletions cut 0 bases from V and 2 bases from J, with 7 bases between. This CDR3 is CASSLEQPTDTQYF. The DNA for the CDR3 is TGCGCCAGCAGCTTGGAACAGCCCACAGATACGCAGTATTTT.

This clonotype was picked up a small number of times. The chain links TRBV12-3 or TRBV12-4 to TRBJ2-1, with a weak D call TRBD2 (6 bases). The CDR3 has 12 residues. V was pared by 4 bases and J by 12 bases, with 13 bases between. CDR3 residues: CASSSPGTRQFF. CDR3 bases: TGTGCCAGCAGTTCGCCCGGGACTCGGCAGTTCTTC.

The V and J genes are TRBV6-2 or TRBV6-3 and TRBJ2-7; maybe TRBD2 (5 bases). CDR1 is MNHEY, CDR2 SVGEGT, per germline. The CDR3 spans 14 residues. The germline V and J ends were trimmed by 0 bases and 3 bases, with 9 bases remaining between them. CDR3 DNA: TGTGCCAGCAGTTACTCGGACTCATACTACGAGCAGTACTTC. Translating gives CASSYSDSYYEQYF.

V and J are TRBV18 and TRBJ2-1; D remains unclear. The CDR3 contains 13 residues. Trimming took off 0 bases at V and 6 bases at J, with 6 bases between the two ends. Germline loops: CDR1 KGHSH, CDR2 LQKENI. The CDR3 DNA follows: TGTGCCAGCTCACCACCGGTCACCAATGAGCAGTTCTTC. This codes for CASSPPVTNEQFF. Full variable domain (missing parts from reference TRBV18 and TRBJ2-1): NAGVMQNPRHLVRRRGQEARLRCSPMKGHSHVYWYRQLPEEGLKFMVYLQKENIIDESGMPKERFSAEFPKEGPSILRIQQVVRGDSAAYFCASSPPVTNEQFFGPGTRLTVL.